The 7 T cell receptor beta chains in this list originate from one sample, sequenced in a study of cytomegalovirus exposure and HLA in healthy donors. PCR used 60 Vbeta primers and 13 Jbeta primers. Clones were sequenced by immunoSEQ multiplex PCR, and TCRdb holds only the in-frame ones, with some missing. The sample holds more than 150,000 clones, over 80% seen once. The sequenced material came from PBMCs. The receptors were sampled from a woman younger than 30 in good health and CMV-seronegative.

The chain employs TRBV19 and TRBJ1-6, with D perhaps matching TRBD1 (6 bases). Trimming took off 4 bases at V and 7 bases at J, with 14 bases between the two ends. Germline V gives CDR1 LNHDA, CDR2 SQIVND (reference sequence). The CDR3 has 15 amino acids. CDR3 in amino acids: CASSSGQLQNSPLHF. The DNA of the CDR3 is TGTGCCAGTAGTAGCGGACAGTTACAAAATTCACCCCTCCACTTT.

V and J are TRBV28 and TRBJ2-7, with TRBD2 identical over 9 bases. The CDR3 loop spans 14 amino acids. The V gene end was trimmed by 5 bases and the J gene end by 3 bases; junction bases not matched to a gene: 5. Germline assignment: CDR1 MDHEN and CDR2 SYDVKM. CDR3 sequence: CASSRGGAYYEQYF. The CDR3 coding sequence is TGTGCCAGCAGTCGCGGGGGGGCATACTACGAGCAGTACTTC.

The chain employs TRBV27 and TRBJ1-3; perhaps TRBD1 as D (5 bases). With 6 bases removed from V and 4 bases from J, the gap between germline ends came to 16 bases. Germline CDR1 MNHEY, CDR2 SMNVEV (reference sequence). The length of the CDR3 is 15 residues. CDR3 coding DNA: TGTGCCAGCAGACCCTGGGGGGGGTTCGGAAACACCATATATTTT. This gives the protein CASRPWGGFGNTIYF.

The rearrangement uses TRBV2 and TRBJ1-5; possibly TRBD1 for D (5 bases). The length of the CDR3 is 13 residues. Trimming removed 7 bases at V and 10 bases at J, with 17 bases between. Germline V lookup: CDR1 SNHLY, CDR2 FYNNEI. This chain's CDR3 is CASTAAGSGPQHF. CDR3 nucleotide sequence: TGTGCCAGCACGGCGGCAGGGTCAGGCCCCCAGCATTTT.

The genes are TRBV19 and TRBJ1-5; D gene ambiguous. The germline CDR1 and CDR2 sequences are LNHDA and SQIVND (reference sequence). The CDR3 loop spans 14 amino acids. The germline V and J ends were trimmed by 6 bases and 0 bases, with 9 bases remaining between them. The CDR3 loop is CASRDGNSNQPQHF. The CDR3 DNA is TGTGCCAGTAGGGACGGGAATAGCAATCAGCCCCAGCATTTT.

The V and J genes are TRBV6-6 and TRBJ2-1, with D possibly matching TRBD1 (6 bases). V dropped 5 bases and J dropped 6 bases, with 20 bases sitting between them. The CDR3 runs 16 residues. Germline V lookup: CDR1 MNHNY, CDR2 SVGAGI (reference sequence). This chain's CDR3 is CASSPGRSRGPNEQFF. The CDR3, as DNA: TGTGCCAGCAGTCCCGGCCGTTCCAGGGGTCCCAATGAGCAGTTCTTC.

J is TRBJ2-1 and V is TRBV12-5; 7 bases align to TRBD1. Trimming took 6 bases from V and 5 from J; bases not matched to a gene: 10. The germline V gene encodes CDR1 LGHNT and CDR2 FRNRAP. The CDR3 consists of 15 residues. Here the CDR3 DNA reads TGTGCTAGTGGCACCAACAGGGGACGGAACAATGAGCAGTTCTTC. The encoded protein is CASGTNRGRNNEQFF.